These 18 T cell receptor beta chains were sequenced from one sample in a study of cytomegalovirus exposure and HLA in healthy donors. 13 Jbeta primers and 60 Vbeta primers were used for the PCR. The data were produced by immunoSEQ multiplex PCR, yet TCRdb's version contains in-frame clones alone and is incomplete. The table includes 150,000 to 200,000 clones, roughly 87% detected once. The sequencing sample was made of PBMCs. Receptor source: a girl less than two years old in good health and CMV-seronegative.

The chain recombines TRBV5-4 with TRBJ2-5, with D possibly TRBD1 on 6 matching bases. The V gene lost 4 bases and the J gene lost 1 base, with 14 bases spanning the gap. This CDR3 has 15 residues. Germline CDR1 and CDR2: SGHNT and YYREEE (reference sequence). Written as DNA, the CDR3 is TGTGCCAGCAGCCGGGAAACAGGGCGCCAAGAGACCCAGTACTTC. Its translation is CASSRETGRQETQYF.

The chain recombines TRBV4-3 with TRBJ2-3, with TRBD2 identical over 8 bases. This CDR3 is built from 17 residues. J was trimmed by 0 bases and V by 0 bases; bases with no gene match: 5. CDR1 LGHNA and CDR2 YSLEER come from the germline V gene. This chain's CDR3 is CASSQDVSGTSTDTQYF. CDR3 bases: TGCGCCAGCAGCCAAGATGTTAGCGGGACTAGCACAGATACGCAGTATTTT.

This clone was found a few times. The chain recombines TRBV6-5 with TRBJ2-2; 7 bases fit TRBD1. Trimming at V came to 6 bases and at J to 9 bases, leaving 7 bases not matched to a gene. The germline V gene has CDR1 MNHEY and CDR2 SVGAGI. The CDR3 length is 13 residues. Written as DNA, the CDR3 is TGTGCCAGCAGGGACAGGTGGGGTTGGGAGCTGTTTTTT. Translating gives CASRDRWGWELFF.

The chain employs TRBV10-3 and TRBJ2-3; 9 bases fit TRBD2. Germline lookup yields CDR1 ENHRY and CDR2 SYGVKD. The CDR3 contains 16 residues. V shed 4 bases, J shed 2 bases, and the junction held 7 bases outside the gene matches. CDR3 loop: CAISGAGGPYTDTQYF. The CDR3 nucleotides read TGTGCCATCAGTGGGGCGGGGGGGCCCTACACAGATACGCAGTATTTT.

The chain uses TRBV6-5 and TRBJ1-3; a weak D match, TRBD1 (6 bases). CDR3 length: 14 amino acids. The germline gives CDR1 MNHEY, CDR2 SVGAGI. Between the trimmed V and J ends, which lost 8 bases and 4 bases, there was a span of 15 bases. The CDR3 loop is CASGFQGQGNTIYF. In nucleotides, the CDR3 is TGTGCCAGCGGCTTCCAGGGGCAGGGAAACACCATATATTTT.

This clone was counted only a few times. The chain carries TRBV15 and TRBJ1-2; D is undetermined. The CDR3 sequence is 15 residues long. Germline values: CDR1 LNHNV, CDR2 YYDKDF (reference sequence). Trimming cost V 1 base and J 4 bases, with 13 bases left between them. The CDR3 spells CATSRGWGETYGYTF. For the CDR3, the DNA is TGTGCCACCAGCAGAGGGTGGGGAGAAACCTATGGCTACACCTTC.

The chain carries TRBV27 and TRBJ1-5; D ambiguous. From germline, CDR1 is MNHEY and CDR2 SMNVEV (reference sequence). V lost 6 bases and J lost 4, with 16 bases in between. This CDR3 contains 15 residues. For the CDR3, the DNA is TGTGCCAGCAGATCGACGGGATCGGGGAATCAGCCCCAGCATTTT. Protein sequence: CASRSTGSGNQPQHF.

This clone was detected once. The CDR3 DNA reads as TGTGCCAGCAGCCTGAAAGAGGGGGTTGCAACTAATGAAAAACTGTTTTTT. This encodes CASSLKEGVATNEKLFF. J is TRBJ1-4 and V is TRBV7-6, with D possibly being TRBD1 (6 bases). The CDR3 spans 17 residues. The V and J ends lost 5 bases and 0 bases respectively, with 16 bases between them. CDR1 SGHVS and CDR2 FNYEAQ come from the germline V gene.

The J gene is TRBJ2-5, the V gene TRBV5-1, with 7 nucleotides matching TRBD1. Germline trimming cut 4 bases from V and 5 bases from J; bases unmatched to any gene: 5. The CDR3 covers 13 residues. Germline V gene data show CDR1 as SGHRS and CDR2 as YFSETQ. The CDR3 loop is CASSADRVETQYF. The CDR3 nucleotides are TGCGCCAGCAGCGCCGACAGGGTGGAGACCCAGTACTTC.

V and J are TRBV30 and TRBJ2-5, with D unresolved. The germline CDR1 and CDR2 sequences are GTSNPN and SVGIG (reference sequence). The CDR3 length is 12 residues. With 1 base removed from V and 5 bases from J, the gap between germline ends came to 8 bases. The CDR3 DNA follows: TGTGCCTGGAGTGGGCAGTGGGAGACCCAGTACTTC. It codes for CAWSGQWETQYF.

The gene calls are TRBV9 and TRBJ1-2; D is undetermined. The CDR3 covers 14 residues. The germline V and J ends were trimmed by 1 base and 4 bases, with 11 bases remaining between them. Germline values: CDR1 SGDLS, CDR2 YYNGEE. The CDR3 reads CASSVSSGFYGYTF. For the CDR3, the DNA is TGTGCCAGCAGCGTAAGTTCAGGATTCTATGGCTACACCTTC.

The gene calls are TRBV14 and TRBJ2-5; perhaps TRBD1 as D (5 bases). The CDR3 runs to 13 residues. Germline loops: CDR1 SGHDN, CDR2 FVKESK. The germline V and J ends were trimmed by 5 bases and 5 bases, with 12 bases remaining between them. For the CDR3, the DNA is TGTGCCAGCAGCAACATCAGGGTGGAGACCCAGTACTTC. Translation: CASSNIRVETQYF.

The gene calls are TRBV6-5 and TRBJ2-1, with 8 bases fitting TRBD2. The junction had 10 bases not matched to a gene; V was cut back by 5 bases and J by 7 bases. CDR1 is MNHEY and CDR2 is SVGAGI in the germline V gene. The CDR3 is 15 amino acids. The CDR3 region has the DNA TGTGCCAGCAGTCCCATCCGGACTAGCAGAAATGAGCAGTTCTTC. It specifies CASSPIRTSRNEQFF.

The V call is TRBV5-6, the J call TRBJ2-5; D gene ambiguous. The J call may be mistaken, given a closer DNA end match to TRBJ2-7. CDR1 is SGHDT, CDR2 YYEEEE, per germline. This CDR3 spans 12 amino acids. The DNA for the CDR3 is TGTGCCAGCAGCTTGAGCTCCTACGAGCAGTACTTC. Translating it yields CASSLSSYEQYF.

This clone occurred a few times. This chain connects TRBV29-1 to TRBJ1-1; a weak D match, TRBD1 (5 bases). V was cut by 6 bases and J by 0 bases, with 23 bases left in between. Looked up from germline, CDR1 is SQVTM and CDR2 is ANQGSEA. CDR3 size: 17 residues. The CDR3 is CSVAPGGGFSMNTEAFF. In DNA, the CDR3 is TGCAGCGTCGCCCCGGGGGGGGGATTTTCCATGAACACTGAAGCTTTCTTT.

This clone was detected once. The gene calls are TRBV10-2 and TRBJ2-1; 8 positions match TRBD1. Germline CDR1 and CDR2: WSHSY and SAAADI. The V and J ends lost 7 bases and 10 bases, in that order; junction bases with no gene match: 6. The CDR3 has 12 amino acids. CDR3 bases: TGCGCCAGCACGGACAGGGAAGGGGAGCAGTTCTTC. Translated: CASTDREGEQFF.

The genes are TRBV4-1 and TRBJ2-4; D gene uncertain. The CDR3 runs to 17 residues. V was pared by 3 bases and J by 4 bases, with 19 bases between. Germline loops: CDR1 MGHRA, CDR2 YSYEKL. The CDR3 nucleotides read TGCGCCAGCAGCCAGGGTCTCCCAACTAATCGGAAAAACATTCAGTACTTC. This encodes CASSQGLPTNRKNIQYF.

The rearrangement links TRBV5-1 to TRBJ2-1, with D hard to call. V lost 0 bases, J lost 15 bases, and 7 bases lay in between. CDR1 SGHRS and CDR2 YFSETQ come from the germline V gene. The CDR3 loop spans 10 amino acids. The CDR3 region has the DNA TGCGCCAGCAGCTTGGTGTATCCGTTCTTC. Translation gives CASSLVYPFF.